This TCR beta chain emerged from a study of Ad26.COV2.S vaccination and SARS-CoV-2 variants. The study, taken as a whole, reports: Vaccinees showed greater spike-specific TCR breadth than placebo recipients.

The treatment: roughly 19 received Ad26.COV2.S at low or high dose, single or two shots; roughly five received placebo; per-sample allocation not given. On day 63 after the first injection, vaccine and placebo recipients gave samples. Vaccine was an Ad26 vector expressing Wuhan-strain SARS-CoV-2 spike. The CDR3 is made up of 14 amino acids. With 5 bases removed from V and 0 bases from J, the gap between germline ends came to 11 bases. In germline, CDR1 is MNHEY, CDR2 SVGAGI. Profiled with immunoSEQ multiplex PCR; TCRdb holds only in-frame clones, not every one. Here the sample spans hundreds of thousands of clones, around 92% being singletons. As to this clone: The antigen is unknown.

The TCR originated in a person between 18 and 60 years old who received the Ad26.COV2.S COVID-19 vaccine or a placebo. The sample consisted of peripheral blood, taken in a trial of Ad26.COV2.S vaccine versus placebo. V is TRBV6-5 and J is TRBJ2-7; D is possibly TRBD1 (6 bases). The DNA for the CDR3 is TGTGCCAGCAGTCCCCGGGACATCTCCTACGAGCAGTACTTC. It specifies CASSPRDISYEQYF.